This paragraph reports one T cell receptor beta chain. The CDR3 is made up of 14 amino acids. CDR1 and CDR2 from the germline V gene are SNHLY and FYNNEI. Trimming pared 7 bases from V and 3 bases from J, leaving 12 bases between. This entry is derived from a study of blood T cell repertoires in COVID-19. Study in general: Samples taken during acute and convalescent COVID-19 were collected in the United States, Italy and Spain. In each case, the material was cDNA or gDNA derived from T cells, B-cell-depleted T cells, or PBMCs.

In the source study's methods: From reference gene primer amplification, estimates of nucleated cell counts were derived. Sequencing used immunoSEQ multiplex PCR; TCRdb keeps in-frame clones, though not all of them. The V and J calls and the clone size are those of that table, but D and trimming were determined from the DNA. The sample gives some 110,000 clones, 82% of which show up once; 7.9% is in the top ten. This TCR was sampled from a man between 65 and 80 years old with acute or convalescent COVID-19. The rearrangement links TRBV2 to TRBJ2-2; perhaps TRBD2 as D (5 bases). Sequencing was performed on peripheral blood. The CDR3 reads CASNIGGHTGELFF. The CDR3 DNA reads TGTGCCAGCAACATAGGAGGTCACACCGGGGAGCTGTTTTTT.